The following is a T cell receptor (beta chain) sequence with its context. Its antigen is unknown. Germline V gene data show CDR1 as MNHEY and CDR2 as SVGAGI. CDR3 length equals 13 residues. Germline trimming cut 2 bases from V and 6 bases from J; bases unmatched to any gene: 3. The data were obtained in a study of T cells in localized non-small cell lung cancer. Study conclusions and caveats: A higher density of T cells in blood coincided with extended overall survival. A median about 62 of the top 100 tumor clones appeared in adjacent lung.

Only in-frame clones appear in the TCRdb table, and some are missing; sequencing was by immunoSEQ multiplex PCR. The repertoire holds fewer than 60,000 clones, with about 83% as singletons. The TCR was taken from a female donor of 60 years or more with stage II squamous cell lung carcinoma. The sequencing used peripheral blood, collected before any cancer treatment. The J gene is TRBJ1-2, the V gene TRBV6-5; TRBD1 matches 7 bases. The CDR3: CASSYPQGDGYTF. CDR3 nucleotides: TGTGCCAGCAGTTACCCCCAGGGGGATGGCTACACCTTC.